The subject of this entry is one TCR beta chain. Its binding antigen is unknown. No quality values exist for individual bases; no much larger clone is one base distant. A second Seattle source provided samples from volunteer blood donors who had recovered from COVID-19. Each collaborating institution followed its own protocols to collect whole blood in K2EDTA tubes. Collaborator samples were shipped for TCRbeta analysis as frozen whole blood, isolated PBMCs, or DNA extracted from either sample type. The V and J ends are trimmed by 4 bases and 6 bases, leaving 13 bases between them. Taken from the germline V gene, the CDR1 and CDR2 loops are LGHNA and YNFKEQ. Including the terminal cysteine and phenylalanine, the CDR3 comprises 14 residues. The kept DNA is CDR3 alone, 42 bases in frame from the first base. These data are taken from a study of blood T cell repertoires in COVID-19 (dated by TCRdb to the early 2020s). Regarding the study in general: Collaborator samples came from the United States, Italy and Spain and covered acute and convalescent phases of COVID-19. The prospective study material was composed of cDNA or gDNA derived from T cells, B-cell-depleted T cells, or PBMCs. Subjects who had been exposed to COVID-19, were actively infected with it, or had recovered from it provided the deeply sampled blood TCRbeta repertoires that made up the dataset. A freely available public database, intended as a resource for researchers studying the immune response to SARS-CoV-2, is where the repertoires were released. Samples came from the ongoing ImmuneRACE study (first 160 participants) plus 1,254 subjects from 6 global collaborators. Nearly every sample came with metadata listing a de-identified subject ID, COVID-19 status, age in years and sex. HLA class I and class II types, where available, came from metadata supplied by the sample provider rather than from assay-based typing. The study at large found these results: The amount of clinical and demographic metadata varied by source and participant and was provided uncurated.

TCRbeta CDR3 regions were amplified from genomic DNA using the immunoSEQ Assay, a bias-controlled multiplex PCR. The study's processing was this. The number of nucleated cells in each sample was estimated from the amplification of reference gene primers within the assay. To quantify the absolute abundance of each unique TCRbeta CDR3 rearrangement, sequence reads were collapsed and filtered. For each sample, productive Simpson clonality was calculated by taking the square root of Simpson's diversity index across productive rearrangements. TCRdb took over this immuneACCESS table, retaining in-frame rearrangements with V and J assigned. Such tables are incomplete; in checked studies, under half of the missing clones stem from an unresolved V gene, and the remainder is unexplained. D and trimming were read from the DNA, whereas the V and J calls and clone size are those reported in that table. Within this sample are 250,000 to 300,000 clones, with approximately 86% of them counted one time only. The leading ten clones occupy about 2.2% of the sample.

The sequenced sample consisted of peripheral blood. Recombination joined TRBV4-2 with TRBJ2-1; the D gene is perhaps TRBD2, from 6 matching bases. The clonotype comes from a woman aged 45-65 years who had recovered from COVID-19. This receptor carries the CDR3 CASSRYEAGNEQFF. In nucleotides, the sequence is TGTGCCAGCAGCCGCTACGAAGCGGGCAATGAGCAGTTCTTC.